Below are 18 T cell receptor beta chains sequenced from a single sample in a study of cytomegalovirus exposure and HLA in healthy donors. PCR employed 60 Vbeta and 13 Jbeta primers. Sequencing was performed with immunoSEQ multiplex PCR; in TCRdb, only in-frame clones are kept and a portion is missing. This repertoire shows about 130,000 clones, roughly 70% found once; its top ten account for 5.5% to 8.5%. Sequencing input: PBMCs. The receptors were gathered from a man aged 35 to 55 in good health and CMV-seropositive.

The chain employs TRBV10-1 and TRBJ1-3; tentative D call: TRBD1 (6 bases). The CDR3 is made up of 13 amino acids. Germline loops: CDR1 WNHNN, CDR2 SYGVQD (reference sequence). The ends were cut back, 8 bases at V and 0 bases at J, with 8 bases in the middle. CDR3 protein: CASAGDSGNTIYF. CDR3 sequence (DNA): TGCGCCAGCGCAGGGGACTCTGGAAACACCATATATTTT.

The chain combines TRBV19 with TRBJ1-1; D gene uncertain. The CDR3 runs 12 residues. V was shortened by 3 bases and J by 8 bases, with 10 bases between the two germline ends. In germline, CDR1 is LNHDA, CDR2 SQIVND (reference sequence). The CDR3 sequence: CASSISAGEAFF. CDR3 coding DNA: TGTGCCAGTAGTATCTCGGCAGGAGAAGCTTTCTTT.

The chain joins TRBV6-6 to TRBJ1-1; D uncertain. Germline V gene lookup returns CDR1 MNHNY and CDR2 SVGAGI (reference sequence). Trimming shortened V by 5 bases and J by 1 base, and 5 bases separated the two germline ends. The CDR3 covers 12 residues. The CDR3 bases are TGTGCCAGCAGTCCCCAGAACACTGAAGCTTTCTTT. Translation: CASSPQNTEAFF.

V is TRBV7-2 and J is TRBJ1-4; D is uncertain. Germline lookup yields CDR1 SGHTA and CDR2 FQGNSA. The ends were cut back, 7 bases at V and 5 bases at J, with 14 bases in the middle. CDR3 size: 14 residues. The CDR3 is CASTYRASNEKLFF. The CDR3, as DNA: TGTGCCAGCACCTATAGAGCCTCCAATGAAAAACTGTTTTTT. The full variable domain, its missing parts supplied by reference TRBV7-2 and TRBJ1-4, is GAGVSQSPSNKVTEKGKDVELRCDPISGHTALYWYRQSLGQGLEFLIYFQGNSAPDKSGLPSDRFSAERTGGSVSTLTIQRTQQEDSAVYLCASTYRASNEKLFFGSGTQLSVL.

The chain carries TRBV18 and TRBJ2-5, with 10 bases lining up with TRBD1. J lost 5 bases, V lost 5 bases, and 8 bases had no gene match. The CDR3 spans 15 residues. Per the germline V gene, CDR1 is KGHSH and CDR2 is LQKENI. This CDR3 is CASSGQTGGAETQYF. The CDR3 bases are TGTGCCAGCTCAGGACAGACAGGGGGCGCTGAGACCCAGTACTTC.

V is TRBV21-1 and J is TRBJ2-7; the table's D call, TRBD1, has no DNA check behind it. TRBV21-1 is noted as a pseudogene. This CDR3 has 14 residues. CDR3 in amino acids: CASARQGANYEQYF. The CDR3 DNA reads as TGTGCCAGCGCTCGACAGGGGGCGAACTACGAGCAGTACTTC.

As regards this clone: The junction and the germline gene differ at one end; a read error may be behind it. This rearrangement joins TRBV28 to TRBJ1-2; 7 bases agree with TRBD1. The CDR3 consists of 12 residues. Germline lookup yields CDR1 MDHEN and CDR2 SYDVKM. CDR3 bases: TGTGCCAGAAGTTTACAGGGGATGGGCTACACCTTC. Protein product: CARSLQGMGYTF.

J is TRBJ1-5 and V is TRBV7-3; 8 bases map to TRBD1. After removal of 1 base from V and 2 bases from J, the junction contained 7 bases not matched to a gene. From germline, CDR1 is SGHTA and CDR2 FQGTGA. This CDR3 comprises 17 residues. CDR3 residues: CASSLIWQDRGNQPQHF. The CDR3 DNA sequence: TGTGCCAGCAGCTTAATCTGGCAGGACAGGGGCAATCAGCCCCAGCATTTT.

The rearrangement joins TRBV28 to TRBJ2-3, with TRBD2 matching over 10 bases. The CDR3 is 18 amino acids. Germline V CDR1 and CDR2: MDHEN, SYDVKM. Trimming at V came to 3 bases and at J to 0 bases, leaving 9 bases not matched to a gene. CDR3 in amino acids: CASSFPGLATSSTDTQYF. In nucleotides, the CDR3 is TGTGCCAGCAGTTTTCCGGGACTAGCGACGTCTAGCACAGATACGCAGTATTTT.

Here the CDR3 DNA reads TGTGCCAGCAGTTTAAAGGTACCACAGACCTATGGCTACACCTTC. As protein: CASSLKVPQTYGYTF. V gene TRBV27 combines with J gene TRBJ1-2; D unresolved. CDR3 length: 15 amino acids. CDR1 is MNHEY, CDR2 SMNVEV, per germline (reference sequence). Trimming shortened V by 2 bases and J by 4 bases, and 14 bases separated the two germline ends.

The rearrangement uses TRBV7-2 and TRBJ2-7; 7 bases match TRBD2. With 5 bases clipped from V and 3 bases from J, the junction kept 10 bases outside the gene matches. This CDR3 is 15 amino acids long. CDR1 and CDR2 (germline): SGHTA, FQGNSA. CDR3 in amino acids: CASSPRAGGSYEQYF. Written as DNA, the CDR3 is TGTGCCAGCAGCCCCCGGGCCGGCGGGAGCTACGAGCAGTACTTC.

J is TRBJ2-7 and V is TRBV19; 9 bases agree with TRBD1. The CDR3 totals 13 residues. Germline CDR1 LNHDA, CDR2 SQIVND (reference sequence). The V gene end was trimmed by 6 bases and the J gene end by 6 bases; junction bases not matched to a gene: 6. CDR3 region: CASSKDRGGEQYF. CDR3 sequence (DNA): TGTGCCAGTAGCAAGGACAGGGGTGGCGAGCAGTACTTC.

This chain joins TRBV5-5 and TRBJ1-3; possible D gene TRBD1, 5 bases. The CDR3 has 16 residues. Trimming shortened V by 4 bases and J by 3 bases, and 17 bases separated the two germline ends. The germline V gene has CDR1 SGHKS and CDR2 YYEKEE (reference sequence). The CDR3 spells CASSPQAGDSGNTIYF. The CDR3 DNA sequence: TGTGCCAGCAGCCCCCAGGCCGGAGACAGTGGAAACACCATATATTTT. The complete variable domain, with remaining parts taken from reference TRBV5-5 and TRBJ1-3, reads DAGVTQSPTHLIKTRGQQVTLRCSPISGHKSVSWYQQVLGQGPQFIFQYYEKEERGRGNFPDRFSARQFPNYSSELNVNALLLGDSALYLCASSPQAGDSGNTIYFGEGSWLTVV.

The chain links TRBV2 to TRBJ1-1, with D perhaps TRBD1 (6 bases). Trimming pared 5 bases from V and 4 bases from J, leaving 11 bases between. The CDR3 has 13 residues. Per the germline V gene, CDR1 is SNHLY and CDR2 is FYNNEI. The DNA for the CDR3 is TGTGCCAGCAGTCACAGGGCATTCACTGAAGCTTTCTTT. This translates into CASSHRAFTEAFF.

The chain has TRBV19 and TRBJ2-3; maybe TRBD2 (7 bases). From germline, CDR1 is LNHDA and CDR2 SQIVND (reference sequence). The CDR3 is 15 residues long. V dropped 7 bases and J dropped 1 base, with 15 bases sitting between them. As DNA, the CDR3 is TGTGCCAGTACCCCCGGGGAGGGGGGCACAGATACGCAGTATTTT. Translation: CASTPGEGGTDTQYF.

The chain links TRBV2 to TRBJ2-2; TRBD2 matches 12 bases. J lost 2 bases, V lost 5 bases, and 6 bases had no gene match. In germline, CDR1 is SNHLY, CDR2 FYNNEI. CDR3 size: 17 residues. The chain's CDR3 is CASSPSGGALNTGELFF. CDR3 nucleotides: TGTGCCAGCAGTCCTAGCGGGGGGGCCTTAAACACCGGGGAGCTGTTTTTT.

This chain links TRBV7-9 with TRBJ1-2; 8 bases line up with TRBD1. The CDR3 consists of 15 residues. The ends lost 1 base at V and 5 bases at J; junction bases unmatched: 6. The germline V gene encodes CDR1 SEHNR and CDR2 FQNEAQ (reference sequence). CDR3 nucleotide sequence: TGTGCCAGCAGCTTAGTCTTGGGGACAGGATATGGCTACACCTTC. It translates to CASSLVLGTGYGYTF.

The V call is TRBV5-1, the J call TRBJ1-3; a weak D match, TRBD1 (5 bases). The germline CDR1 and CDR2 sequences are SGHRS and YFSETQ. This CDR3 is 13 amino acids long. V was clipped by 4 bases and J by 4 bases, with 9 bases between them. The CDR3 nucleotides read TGCGCCAGCAGCCCCGACAGCGGAAACACCATATATTTT. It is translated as CASSPDSGNTIYF.